Below are 23 T cell receptor beta chains sequenced from a single sample in a study of T cells in Graves' hyperthyroidism and ophthalmopathy (dated by TCRdb to the late 2010s). To prepare the library, multiplex PCR was applied. The listed sequencing device is Illumina HiSeq 2000. The TCR beta CDR3 regions were amplified from RNA transcripts. A first-round RT-PCR of the TCR CDR3 used the HTBI primer set with the Qiagen OneStep RT-PCR kit. The public sequencing data were trimmed at Q25 with fastp and processed into clonotypes with MiXCR by TCRdb, which kept only in-frame beta chains. Each CDR3 protein gets just one entry, which takes the most common genes and DNA from the rows behind it. The sample includes about 130,000 distinct CDR3 sequences, with approximately 24% observed a single time. The ten largest clonotypes hold roughly 73% of the sample. Material: blood. These receptors were obtained from a woman in her forties or fifties with Graves' hyperthyroidism that later progressed to Graves' ophthalmopathy.

This clonotype appeared many times. The chain uses TRBV28 and TRBJ2-7, with D possibly being TRBD1 (6 bases). Trimming shortened V by 2 bases and J by 1 base, and 12 bases separated the two germline ends. The length of the CDR3 is 15 residues. Germline CDR1 is MDHEN and CDR2 is SYDVKM. The CDR3 DNA is TGTGCCAGCAGTTTAGGGGACAAACGTTCCTACGAGCAGTACTTC. It translates to CASSLGDKRSYEQYF.

The chain recombines TRBV5-1 with TRBJ2-5; D not certain. The CDR3 has 12 amino acids. The germline V gene encodes CDR1 SGHRS and CDR2 YFSETQ. Trimming shortened V by 2 bases and J by 4 bases, and 6 bases separated the two germline ends. The CDR3 nucleotides read TGCGCCAGCAGCTTATGGGGAGAGACCCAGTACTTC. Translated, it gives CASSLWGETQYF.

The V gene is TRBV28, the J gene TRBJ2-2, with TRBD1 as a possible D gene (6 bases). CDR1 and CDR2 from the germline V gene are MDHEN and SYDVKM. The CDR3 runs 15 residues. V was shortened by 7 bases and J by 0 bases, with 12 bases between the two germline ends. Written as DNA, the CDR3 is TGTGCCAGCATTTCACAGGGAGCGAACACCGGGGAGCTGTTTTTT. Translated, it gives CASISQGANTGELFF.

The rearrangement links TRBV6-2 or TRBV6-3 to TRBJ2-1; D gene uncertain. V was pared by 2 bases and J by 2 bases, with 4 bases between. The CDR3 contains 13 residues. Germline loops: CDR1 MNHEY, CDR2 SVGEGT. CDR3 amino acids: CASSYTPYNEQFF. CDR3 DNA: TGTGCCAGCAGTTACACCCCCTACAATGAGCAGTTCTTC.

This clonotype was seen a handful of times. The chain carries TRBV28 and TRBJ2-4, with 7 bases identical to TRBD2. The V and J ends lost 8 bases and 0 bases, in that order; junction bases with no gene match: 4. CDR1 is MDHEN and CDR2 is SYDVKM in the germline V gene. The length of the CDR3 is 14 residues. The CDR3 loop is CASDLAGAKNIQYF. The CDR3 region has the DNA TGTGCCAGCGATTTAGCGGGAGCCAAAAACATTCAGTACTTC.

This clonotype has just a few counts. V is TRBV19 and J is TRBJ1-2; D gene ambiguous. V was cut by 3 bases and J by 5 bases, with 10 bases left in between. Germline V gene sequence: CDR1 LNHDA, CDR2 SQIVND (reference sequence). This CDR3 has 13 amino acids. CDR3 in DNA: TGTGCCAGTAGTATGGTCTTAGGGTATGGCTACACCTTC. Encoded protein: CASSMVLGYGYTF.

This clonotype was detected a few times. A much larger clone differs by one base, so this may be a read error. The missing conserved phenylalanine or tryptophan at the end of this CDR3 makes a read error likely. V usage is TRBV20-1 and J usage is TRBJ1-5; TRBD1 agrees at 8 bases. Unmatched junction bases numbered 8, after V lost 5 bases and J lost 2 bases. The CDR3 runs 15 residues. Germline CDR1 and CDR2: DFQATT and SNEGSKA (reference sequence). The CDR3 region is CSAGRDRIGNQPQHL. For the CDR3, the DNA is TGCAGTGCTGGCAGGGACAGGATAGGCAATCAGCCCCAGCATCTT.

In its sample, this clonotype was seen many times. V is TRBV6-5 and J is TRBJ2-3; the D is unclear. The CDR3 length is 14 residues. CDR1 and CDR2 from the germline V gene are MNHEY and SVGAGI. V was clipped by 0 bases and J by 3 bases, with 7 bases between them. The DNA of the CDR3 is TGTGCCAGCAGTTACTCCAGGCCTACAGATACGCAGTATTTT. Protein sequence: CASSYSRPTDTQYF.

In this sample, this clonotype turned up many times. The rearrangement uses TRBV28 and TRBJ1-5, with a possible D match to TRBD1 (6 bases). Trimming removed 10 bases from V and 5 bases from J, with 21 bases in between. Per the germline V gene, CDR1 is MDHEN and CDR2 is SYDVKM. The CDR3 consists of 15 residues. The CDR3 nucleotides read TGTGCCACCCGAAGCTGGGGGGCGGAGGATCAGCCCCAGCATTTT. This translates into CATRSWGAEDQPQHF.

This chain joins TRBV5-1 and TRBJ2-5, with D possibly matching TRBD2 (6 bases). Germline V gene lookup returns CDR1 SGHRS and CDR2 YFSETQ. The CDR3 length is 14 residues. V was cut by 0 bases and J by 4 bases, with 10 bases left in between. CDR3 coding DNA: TGCGCCAGCAGCTTGGGGGGAGGATTAGAGACCCAGTACTTC. Its protein product is CASSLGGGLETQYF. The complete variable domain, with remaining parts taken from reference TRBV5-1 and TRBJ2-5, reads KAGVTQTPRYLIKTRGQQVTLSCSPISGHRSVSWYQQTPGQGLQFLFEYFSETQRNKGNFPGRFSGRQFSNSRSEMNVSTLELGDSALYLCASSLGGGLETQYFGPGTRLLVL.

Many counts were recorded for this clonotype. The chain recombines TRBV3-1 with TRBJ1-2; D is ambiguous. Germline lookup yields CDR1 LGHDT and CDR2 YNNKEL (reference sequence). The CDR3 covers 13 residues. The germline V and J ends were trimmed by 3 bases and 7 bases, with 12 bases remaining between them. The CDR3 protein is CASSQVPQTGYTF. For the CDR3, the DNA is TGTGCCAGCAGCCAGGTACCTCAGACTGGCTACACCTTC.

The genes are TRBV6-1 and TRBJ1-6; D is unclear. The CDR3 is 14 residues long. Per the germline V gene, CDR1 is MNHNS and CDR2 is SASEGT. V was clipped by 5 bases and J by 6 bases, with 11 bases between them. CDR3 sequence reads: CASSIQTRNSPLHF. The CDR3 coding sequence is TGTGCCAGCAGTATTCAGACCCGTAATTCACCCCTCCACTTT.

This clonotype came up a few times. V gene TRBV7-3 combines with J gene TRBJ1-1; D remains ambiguous. CDR3 length: 13 residues. From germline, CDR1 is SGHTA and CDR2 FQGTGA. V dropped 2 bases and J dropped 6 bases, with 10 bases sitting between them. CDR3 sequence: CASSLSSWAEAFF. In DNA form, the CDR3 reads TGTGCCAGCAGCTTATCCTCGTGGGCTGAAGCTTTCTTT.

This clonotype was seen a few times. A read error may be the cause here, since a much bigger clone is one base away. The chain combines TRBV7-6 with TRBJ1-1; D perhaps matches TRBD1 (6 bases). The CDR3 covers 15 residues. Germline loops: CDR1 SGHVS, CDR2 FNYEAQ. The CDR3 loop reads CAGSLGKQGNTEAFF. CDR3 bases: TGTGCCGGCAGCTTAGGTAAACAGGGGAACACTGAAGCTTTCTTT.

This clonotype came up once. The J gene is TRBJ2-7, the V gene TRBV18; 7 positions match TRBD1. In germline, CDR1 is KGHSH, CDR2 LQKENI. The CDR3 totals 13 residues. The ends lost 6 bases at V and 3 bases at J; junction bases unmatched: 5. The CDR3 reads CASSRDSNYEQYF. In DNA, the CDR3 is TGTGCCAGCTCTCGGGACAGCAACTACGAGCAGTACTTC.

This clonotype was observed a handful of times. The J gene is TRBJ2-7, the V gene TRBV7-3; D call uncertain. The CDR3 contains 14 residues. Germline-derived CDR1 and CDR2 are SGHTA and FQGTGA. V was trimmed by 4 bases and J by 2 bases, leaving 12 bases between them. In nucleotides, the CDR3 is TGTGCCAGCAGCTCCCGGCCAGCCCCCTACGAGCAGTACTTC. It encodes CASSSRPAPYEQYF.

This clonotype was observed a handful of times. V gene TRBV15 combines with J gene TRBJ1-5; D unclear. This CDR3 is 16 amino acids long. Germline values: CDR1 LNHNV, CDR2 YYDKDF (reference sequence). Between the trimmed V and J ends, which lost 3 bases and 7 bases, there was a span of 19 bases. The CDR3 reads CATSRVSGIYPQPQHF. The CDR3 DNA reads TGTGCCACCAGCAGGGTTTCTGGTATTTATCCCCAGCCCCAGCATTTT.

The CDR3 here is CASSYGGLNSNQPQHF. The CDR3 coding sequence is TGTGCCAGTAGTTATGGGGGTTTGAATAGCAATCAGCCCCAGCATTTT. The V and J genes are TRBV19 and TRBJ1-5, with D perhaps matching TRBD1 (5 bases). V was clipped by 5 bases and J by 0 bases, with 14 bases between them. Germline V gives CDR1 LNHDA, CDR2 SQIVND (reference sequence). This CDR3 has 16 amino acids.

This clonotype was counted between two and nine times. This chain joins TRBV7-2 and TRBJ1-6; D gene uncertain. Germline assignment: CDR1 SGHTA and CDR2 FQGNSA. The CDR3 consists of 17 residues. The V end was cut by 5 bases, the J end by 3 bases, with 17 bases between. The DNA for the CDR3 is TGTGCCAGCAGCCATTGGTTAAAGGCGGTCTATAATTCACCCCTCCACTTT. Translated, it gives CASSHWLKAVYNSPLHF.

This clonotype was detected many times. Compared with germline, one end of the junction differs, possibly owing to a read error. V usage is TRBV3-1 and J usage is TRBJ1-1, with D maybe TRBD1 (5 bases). The germline V gene encodes CDR1 LGHDT and CDR2 YNNKEL (reference sequence). The CDR3 has 14 residues. The CDR3 DNA follows: TGTGCCAACAGCCGAAGGGGCTTGTACACTGAAGCTTTCTTT. Protein product: CANSRRGLYTEAFF.

This chain connects TRBV4-2 to TRBJ2-1; possibly TRBD1 or TRBD2 for D (5 bases each). Per germline, CDR1 LGHNA and CDR2 YNFKEQ. V was trimmed by 0 bases and J by 0 bases, leaving 12 bases between them. This CDR3 has 17 amino acids. In nucleotides, the CDR3 is TGTGCCAGCAGCCAAGATCTTCTTGGGGGCTCCTACAATGAGCAGTTCTTC. This sequence encodes CASSQDLLGGSYNEQFF.

This rearrangement joins TRBV5-1 to TRBJ2-1, with TRBD2 identical over 8 bases. After removal of 4 bases from V and 12 bases from J, the junction contained 12 bases not matched to a gene. The CDR3 length is 14 residues. Germline CDR1 and CDR2: SGHRS and YFSETQ. The CDR3 spells CASSTGTPGGGQFF. The CDR3 DNA is TGCGCCAGCAGCACCGGGACTCCCGGGGGGGGGCAGTTCTTC.

The chain joins TRBV10-3 to TRBJ2-5; a weak D match, TRBD1 (5 bases). CDR1 ENHRY and CDR2 SYGVKD come from the germline V gene. CDR3 size: 13 residues. Trimming removed 6 bases from V and 4 bases from J, with 12 bases in between. The CDR3 nucleotides are TGTGCCATCAGCCAGGGAATCGGAGAGACCCAGTACTTC. It specifies CAISQGIGETQYF.